The rows below give T cell receptor beta chains drawn from one sample of a study of cytomegalovirus exposure and HLA in healthy donors. Measured with immunoSEQ multiplex PCR; TCRdb has only the in-frame clones, and not every one. The sample includes roughly 240,000 clones, just under 90% of them seen just once. Sequenced: PBMCs. These receptors were obtained from a man younger than 35 in good health and CMV-seronegative. The CDR3 runs from the conserved cysteine through the conserved F or W. The D gene is left open where the match is weak. Rows may omit the clone size; those that give it use once, few, many or a size class.

CDR3 DNA	CDR3 protein	J gene	V gene	D gene	clone size
TGTGCCAGTAGTCTCAACAGGGTTTTGTACAATGAGCAGTTCTTC	CASSLNRVLYNEQFF	TRBJ2-1	TRBV19	NA	NA
TGTGCCAGCAGTTTATTAGGAGGCAGCTCTGGAAACACCATATATTTT	CASSLLGGSSGNTIYF	TRBJ1-3	TRBV28	NA	NA
TGTGCCATCAGTGAGCCTGGACTAGCGGGGAACACCGGGGAGCTGTTTTTT	CAISEPGLAGNTGELFF	TRBJ2-2	TRBV10-3	TRBD2	NA
TGTGCCAGCAGCTCAGCGGACAGGGTAATTGGAAACACCATATATTTT	CASSSADRVIGNTIYF	TRBJ1-3	TRBV7-2	TRBD1	many
TGTGCCAGCAGTTACGGACTAGCGGGGGGGCCCGGGGAGCTGTTTTTT	CASSYGLAGGPGELFF	TRBJ2-2	TRBV6-5	TRBD2	NA
TGTGCCAGCAGCGGGCTACAGACAGGTGACCCCTACGAGCAGTACTTC	CASSGLQTGDPYEQYF	TRBJ2-7	TRBV2	NA	NA
TGTGCCATCAGTGAGCCTAAGAGTGACTATGGCTACACCTTC	CAISEPKSDYGYTF	TRBJ1-2	TRBV10-3	NA	once
TGTGCCTGGAACACGGGACTAGCTCACTACGAGCAGTACTTC	CAWNTGLAHYEQYF	TRBJ2-7	TRBV30	TRBD2	once
TGCGCCAGCAGCTTCCAGGGGGCAAGTACGCAGTATTTT	CASSFQGASTQYF	TRBJ2-3	TRBV5-1	TRBD1	NA
TGTGCCAGCTCAGAGCGTAGCACTGAAGCTTTCTTT	CASSERSTEAFF	TRBJ1-1	TRBV18	NA	NA
TGTGCCAGCAGGGAGGCTAGCTCCTACGAGCAGTACTTC	CASREASSYEQYF	TRBJ2-7	TRBV7-9	NA	NA
TGTGCCAGCACTAGAGGAGGCGGGACGTATTACGAGCAGTACTTC	CASTRGGGTYYEQYF	TRBJ2-7	TRBV28	NA	NA
TGCGCCAGCAGCCAAGAGTTTGCGGGAGGGTACGAGCAGTACTTC	CASSQEFAGGYEQYF	TRBJ2-7	TRBV4-1	TRBD2	few
TGTGCCAGCAGTTCTCTTGACAGACCCTATGGCTACACCTTC	CASSSLDRPYGYTF	TRBJ1-2	TRBV28	NA	NA
TGTGCCAGCAGCCAACCCGTCAGGACTAGCGGGTCTTACGAGCAGTACTTC	CASSQPVRTSGSYEQYF	TRBJ2-7	TRBV4-2	TRBD2	once
TGTGCCAGCAGGACCAGCGGGGGAGAGCAGTACTTC	CASRTSGGEQYF	TRBJ2-7	TRBV6-1	TRBD2	few
TGTGCCAGCAGTTCCACAGGGGGGTATGGCTACACCTTC	CASSSTGGYGYTF	TRBJ1-2	TRBV27	TRBD1	NA
TGTGCCAGCAGCCCGGCCCCCCAGACACAGAACACTGAAGCTTTCTTT	CASSPAPQTQNTEAFF	TRBJ1-1	TRBV5-6	NA	NA
TGCGCCAGCAGCCAAGATGTAGCTGTATGGAAGGCCACTGAAGCTTTCTTT	CASSQDVAVWKATEAFF	TRBJ1-1	TRBV4-1	NA	NA
TGTGCCAGCAGCGTCCGGCGGGACGGTCCCTACGAGCAGTACTTC	CASSVRRDGPYEQYF	TRBJ2-7	TRBV7-2	NA	NA
TGTGCCAGCGCGACCCAGGTCTGGAATGAGCAGTTCTTC	CASATQVWNEQFF	TRBJ2-1	TRBV27	NA	NA
TGTGCCAGCAGCCCGATTCGAACGCAGGGGGCTGACGGGGAGCTGTTTTTT	CASSPIRTQGADGELFF	TRBJ2-2	TRBV7-8	TRBD1	once
TGCAGCGCTCAGGGGAATGCCGGGGAGCTGTTTTTT	CSAQGNAGELFF	TRBJ2-2	TRBV29-1	NA	NA
TGCGCCAGCCGTTGGGGGCTAGCGGACAACTACAATGAGCAGTTCTTC	CASRWGLADNYNEQFF	TRBJ2-1	TRBV5-1	NA	NA
TGTGCCAGCAGCAGGGACAGCCCATGGGGCGAGCAGTACTTC	CASSRDSPWGEQYF	TRBJ2-7	TRBV6-5	TRBD1	NA
TGCGCCAGCAGCCCCCAGACTCTGAATGAGCAGTTCTTC	CASSPQTLNEQFF	TRBJ2-1	TRBV4-3	NA	NA
TGTGCCAGCAGCTCCCGACAGGGTAGCTCCTACGAGCAGTACTTC	CASSSRQGSSYEQYF	TRBJ2-7	TRBV7-9	TRBD1	NA
TGTGCCAGCAGCCCAGGACTAGCGGGGAGAGTAGAGACCCAGTACTTC	CASSPGLAGRVETQYF	TRBJ2-5	TRBV5-4	TRBD2	once
TGTGCCAGCAGTGGCAGCGGGAGGGCAGAGCAGTTCTTC	CASSGSGRAEQFF	TRBJ2-1	TRBV2	TRBD2	NA
TGTGCCAGCAGCCGCGCTGGAGGAGACAATGAGCAGTTCTTC	CASSRAGGDNEQFF	TRBJ2-1	TRBV6-6	NA	once
TGTGCCACCAGCAGTCTCGACAGCTACGAGCAGTACTTC	CATSSLDSYEQYF	TRBJ2-7	TRBV15	NA	NA
TGTGCCAGCAGCACAGACAGTCCATCCTACGAGCAGTACTTC	CASSTDSPSYEQYF	TRBJ2-7	TRBV7-9	NA	few
TGCAGCGTTAGAGGTTTTACTGGCGGCACAGATACGCAGTATTTT	CSVRGFTGGTDTQYF	TRBJ2-3	TRBV29-1	NA	NA
TGTGCCAGCAGCTCATGGACGGAAGCGGGAAAGTACGAGCAGTACTTC	CASSSWTEAGKYEQYF	TRBJ2-7	TRBV7-9	TRBD2	NA
TGTGCCAGCAGTGGCCGGGACAGAGTGAACACTGAAGCTTTCTTT	CASSGRDRVNTEAFF	TRBJ1-1	TRBV6-5	TRBD1	NA